Reported below is one TCR beta chain. Its antigen is as yet unknown. The data are from a study of graft-versus-host responses after intestinal transplantation. For the study at large: In this cohort, recipients had multivisceral, liver-intestinal, or isolated intestinal transplants. Induction using anti-thymocyte globulin, followed by tacrolimus and steroids for roughly 3 years, was given to all recipients.

Data came from immunoSEQ multiplex PCR; TCRdb stores just in-frame clones and leaves some out. This sample yields some 97,000 clones, of which roughly 87% are seen a single time; 0.9% to 1% belongs to the top ten. Germline lookup yields CDR1 MNHNS and CDR2 SASEGT. The V segment lost 6 bases and the J segment 5 bases; nucleotides outside the gene matches: 2. This CDR3 is 13 amino acids long. The V call is TRBV6-1, the J call TRBJ1-5; 9 bases fit TRBD1. Material: unstimulated CD4+ T cells sorted from spleen or lymph node cells, obtained before transplant. The TCR comes from a human donor who was the organ donor for an intestinal transplant. The CDR3 reads CASRGQGYQPQHF. As DNA, the CDR3 is TGTGCCAGCAGGGGACAGGGATATCAGCCCCAGCATTTT.